A single T cell receptor beta chain is shown here with its context. The length of the CDR3 is 15 residues. Germline V gives CDR1 GTSNPN, CDR2 SVGIG (reference sequence). The ends lost 1 base at V and 2 bases at J; junction bases unmatched: 4. TCRdb's table, derived via immunoSEQ multiplex PCR, lists solely in-frame clones and lacks some. The table lists just under 75,000 clones, roughly 87% of them singletons. The data derive from a study of control samples from healthy donors and cancer patients. This chain links TRBV30 with TRBJ2-7; 11 bases match TRBD2. The sample taken for sequencing was blood. The origin of this receptor is a woman aged 45-65 years in good health. The CDR3 sequence is CAWSGGTSGTYEQYF. The CDR3 coding sequence is TGTGCCTGGAGTGGGGGGACTAGCGGAACCTACGAGCAGTACTTC.